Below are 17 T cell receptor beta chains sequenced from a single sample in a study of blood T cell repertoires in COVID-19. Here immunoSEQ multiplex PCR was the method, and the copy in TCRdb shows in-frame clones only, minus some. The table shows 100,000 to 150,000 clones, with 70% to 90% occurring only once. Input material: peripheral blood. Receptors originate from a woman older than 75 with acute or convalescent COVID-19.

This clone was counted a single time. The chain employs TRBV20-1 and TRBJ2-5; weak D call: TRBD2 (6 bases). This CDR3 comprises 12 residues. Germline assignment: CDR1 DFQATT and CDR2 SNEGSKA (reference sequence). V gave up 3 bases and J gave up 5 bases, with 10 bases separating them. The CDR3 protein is CSASNGGETQYF. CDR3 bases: TGCAGTGCTAGTAACGGGGGTGAGACCCAGTACTTC.

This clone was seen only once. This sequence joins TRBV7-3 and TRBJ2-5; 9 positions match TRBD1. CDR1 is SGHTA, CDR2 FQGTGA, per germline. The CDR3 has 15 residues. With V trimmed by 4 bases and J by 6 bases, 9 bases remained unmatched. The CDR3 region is CASSYFTGGEKTQYF. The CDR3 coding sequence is TGTGCCAGCAGCTACTTCACAGGGGGCGAAAAGACCCAGTACTTC.

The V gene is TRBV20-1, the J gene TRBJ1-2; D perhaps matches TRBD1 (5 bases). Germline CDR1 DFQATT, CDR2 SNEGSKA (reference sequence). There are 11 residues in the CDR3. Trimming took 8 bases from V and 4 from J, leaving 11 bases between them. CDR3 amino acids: CSQQDSYGYTF. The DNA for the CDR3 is TGCAGTCAACAGGATTCCTATGGCTACACCTTC.

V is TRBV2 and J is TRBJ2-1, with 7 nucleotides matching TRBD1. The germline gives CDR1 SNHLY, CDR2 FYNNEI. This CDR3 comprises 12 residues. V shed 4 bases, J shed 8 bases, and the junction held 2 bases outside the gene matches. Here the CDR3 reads CASSGQGYEQFF. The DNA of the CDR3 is TGTGCCAGCAGTGGACAGGGTTATGAGCAGTTCTTC.

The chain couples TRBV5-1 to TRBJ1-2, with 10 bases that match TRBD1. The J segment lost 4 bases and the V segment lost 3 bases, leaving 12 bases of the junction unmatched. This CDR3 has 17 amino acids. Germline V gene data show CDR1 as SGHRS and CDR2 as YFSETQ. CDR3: CASSSSTRQGASYGYTF. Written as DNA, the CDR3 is TGCGCCAGCAGCTCTTCGACTAGACAGGGGGCGAGCTATGGCTACACCTTC.

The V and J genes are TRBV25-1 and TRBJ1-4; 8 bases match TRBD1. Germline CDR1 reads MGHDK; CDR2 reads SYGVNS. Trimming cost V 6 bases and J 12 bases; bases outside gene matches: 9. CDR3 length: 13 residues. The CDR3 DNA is TGTGCCAGCAGGAGGGGAACAGGGGGAGAACTGTTTTTT. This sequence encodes CASRRGTGGELFF.

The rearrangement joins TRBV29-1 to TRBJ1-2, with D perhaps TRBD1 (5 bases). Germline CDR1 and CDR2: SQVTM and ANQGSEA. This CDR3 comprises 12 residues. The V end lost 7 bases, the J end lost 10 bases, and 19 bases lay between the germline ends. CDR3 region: CSGRDVGAPYTF. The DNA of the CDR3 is TGCAGCGGGCGGGACGTTGGGGCCCCCTACACCTTC.

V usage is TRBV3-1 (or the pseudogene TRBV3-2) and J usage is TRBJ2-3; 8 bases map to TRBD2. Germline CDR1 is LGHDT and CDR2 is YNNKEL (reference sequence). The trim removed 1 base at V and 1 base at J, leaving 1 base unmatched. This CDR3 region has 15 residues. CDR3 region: CASSQGLARTDTQYF. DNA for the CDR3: TGTGCCAGCAGCCAAGGACTAGCGCGCACAGATACGCAGTATTTT.

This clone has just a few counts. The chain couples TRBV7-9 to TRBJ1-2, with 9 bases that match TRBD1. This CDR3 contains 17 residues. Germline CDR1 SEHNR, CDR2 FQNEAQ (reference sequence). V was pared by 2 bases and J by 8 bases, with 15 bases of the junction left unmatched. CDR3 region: CASSLMGQGRTSGGYTF. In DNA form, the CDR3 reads TGTGCCAGCAGCTTAATGGGACAGGGTCGTACGTCGGGGGGCTACACCTTC.

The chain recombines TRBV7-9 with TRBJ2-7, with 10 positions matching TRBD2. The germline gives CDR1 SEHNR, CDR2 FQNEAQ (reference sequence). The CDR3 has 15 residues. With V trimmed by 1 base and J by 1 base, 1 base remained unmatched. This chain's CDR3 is CASSLGTSGSYEQYF. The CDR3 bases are TGTGCCAGCAGCTTAGGGACTAGCGGTTCCTACGAGCAGTACTTC.

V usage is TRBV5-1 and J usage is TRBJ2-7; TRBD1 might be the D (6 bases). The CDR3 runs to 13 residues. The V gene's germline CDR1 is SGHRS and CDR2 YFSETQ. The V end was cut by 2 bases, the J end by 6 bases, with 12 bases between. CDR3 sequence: CASSLEGQVEQYF. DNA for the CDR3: TGCGCCAGCAGCTTAGAGGGACAAGTCGAGCAGTACTTC.

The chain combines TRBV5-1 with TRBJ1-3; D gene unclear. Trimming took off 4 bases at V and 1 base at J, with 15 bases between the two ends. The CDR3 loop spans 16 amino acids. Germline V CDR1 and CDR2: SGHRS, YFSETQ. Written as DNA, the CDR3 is TGCGCCAGCAGCCCCGGCGGGAGAGATTCTGGAAACACCATATATTTT. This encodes CASSPGGRDSGNTIYF.

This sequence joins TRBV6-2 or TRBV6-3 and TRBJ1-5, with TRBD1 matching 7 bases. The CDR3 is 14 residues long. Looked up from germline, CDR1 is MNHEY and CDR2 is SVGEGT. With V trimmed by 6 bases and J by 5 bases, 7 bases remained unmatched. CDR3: CASSQQTGHQPQHF. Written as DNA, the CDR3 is TGTGCCAGCAGCCAACAGACAGGGCATCAGCCCCAGCATTTT.

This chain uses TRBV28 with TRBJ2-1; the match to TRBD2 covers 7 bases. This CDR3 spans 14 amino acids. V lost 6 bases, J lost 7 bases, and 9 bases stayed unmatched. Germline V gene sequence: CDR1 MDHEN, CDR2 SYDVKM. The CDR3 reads CASRQAGPLNEQFF. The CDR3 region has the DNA TGTGCCAGCAGGCAAGCGGGGCCCTTGAATGAGCAGTTCTTC.

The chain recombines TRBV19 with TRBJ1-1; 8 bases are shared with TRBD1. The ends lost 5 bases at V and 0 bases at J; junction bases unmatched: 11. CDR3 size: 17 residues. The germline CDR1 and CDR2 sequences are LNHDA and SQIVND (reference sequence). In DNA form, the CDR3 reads TGTGCCAGTAGTCATAAAACAGGGGGAACCATGAACACTGAAGCTTTCTTT. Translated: CASSHKTGGTMNTEAFF.

CDR3 region: CASSLGTGISYEQYF. In DNA, the CDR3 is TGTGCCAGCAGTTTAGGGACAGGTATTTCCTACGAGCAGTACTTC. The chain recombines TRBV28 with TRBJ2-7; TRBD1 aligns across 8 bases. V dropped 2 bases and J dropped 1; count of bases not matched to a gene: 4. CDR1 and CDR2 (germline): MDHEN, SYDVKM. This CDR3 contains 15 residues.

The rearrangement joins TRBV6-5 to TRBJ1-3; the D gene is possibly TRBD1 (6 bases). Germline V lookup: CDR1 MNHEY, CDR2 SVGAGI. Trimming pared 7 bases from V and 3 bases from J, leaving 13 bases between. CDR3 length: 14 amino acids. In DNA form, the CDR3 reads TGTGCCAGCAACACGGGGGGGCTTGGAAACACCATATATTTT. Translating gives CASNTGGLGNTIYF.